These 25 T cell receptor beta chains share one sample of origin, sequenced in a study of cytomegalovirus exposure and HLA in healthy donors. Primers for the PCR totalled 60 Vbeta and 13 Jbeta. The protocol was immunoSEQ multiplex PCR, while the TCRdb copy is restricted to in-frame clones and leaves out a portion. The sample has over 150,000 clones; 80% are singletons. The sample comprised PBMCs. The source of these receptors is a woman in her forties or fifties in good health and CMV-seronegative.

The CDR3 sequence: CASSYSRQVGETQYF. The DNA of the CDR3 is TGTGCCAGCAGTTACTCGAGACAGGTGGGAGAGACCCAGTACTTC. The genes are TRBV6-5 and TRBJ2-5; the D gene is possibly TRBD1 (6 bases). The CDR3 length is 15 residues. Per germline, CDR1 MNHEY and CDR2 SVGAGI. V was trimmed by 0 bases and J by 4 bases, leaving 12 bases between them.

In its sample, this clone was seen a few times. This chain links TRBV7-9 with TRBJ2-1, with TRBD2 matching 12 bases. This CDR3 contains 17 residues. Germline assignment: CDR1 SEHNR and CDR2 FQNEAQ (reference sequence). The V segment lost 3 bases and the J segment 5 bases; nucleotides outside the gene matches: 8. The CDR3 coding sequence is TGTGCCAGCAGCTTCTCTCTAGCGGGGGGGCCGGACAATGAGCAGTTCTTC. It codes for CASSFSLAGGPDNEQFF.

V and J are TRBV7-3 and TRBJ1-2; D remains ambiguous. From germline, CDR1 is SGHTA and CDR2 FQGTGA. V lost 3 bases, J lost 0 bases, and 5 bases lay in between. The CDR3 covers 13 residues. DNA for the CDR3: TGTGCCAGCAGCTTGCGGGCTAACTATGGCTACACCTTC. This sequence encodes CASSLRANYGYTF.

As for this clone: One end of the junction is discordant with germline, which a read error may explain. The chain recombines TRBV18 with TRBJ2-7; 8 bases match TRBD2. Germline CDR1 is KGHSH and CDR2 is LQKENI. The CDR3 sequence is 13 residues long. DNA for the CDR3: TGTGCCAGCTCACCTACTGTTCAAGGACTAGCTTTATTC. Translation: CASSPTVQGLALF.

This clone was recorded once. The V and J genes are TRBV27 and TRBJ1-5; 8 bases map to TRBD1. CDR1 is MNHEY, CDR2 SMNVEV, per germline (reference sequence). The CDR3 extends over 14 amino acids. Unmatched junction bases numbered 1, after V lost 2 bases and J lost 4 bases. CDR3 DNA sequence: TGTGCCAGCAGTTTAAGGACAGGGAATCAGCCCCAGCATTTT. Its protein product is CASSLRTGNQPQHF.

The rearrangement joins TRBV5-6 to TRBJ1-3; no reliable D call. The CDR3 extends over 19 amino acids. V was shortened by 0 bases and J by 0 bases, with 19 bases between the two germline ends. The germline gives CDR1 SGHDT, CDR2 YYEEEE. The CDR3: CASSLVNGQVADSGNTIYF. The CDR3 nucleotides are TGTGCCAGCAGCTTGGTGAATGGGCAGGTCGCCGACTCTGGAAACACCATATATTTT.

The chain joins TRBV7-2 to TRBJ2-2; TRBD2 agrees at 7 bases. This CDR3 is 13 amino acids long. Unmatched junction bases numbered 8, after V lost 2 bases and J lost 14 bases. Germline values: CDR1 SGHTA, CDR2 FQGNSA. CDR3 DNA sequence: TGTGCCAGCAGCTTATTAGAGGCGGGAGAACTGTTTTTT. This codes for CASSLLEAGELFF.

This rearrangement joins TRBV27 to TRBJ2-7; perhaps TRBD2 as D (6 bases). Trimming cost V 3 bases and J 1 base, with 16 bases left between them. This CDR3 has 16 amino acids. CDR1 and CDR2 from the germline V gene are MNHEY and SMNVEV (reference sequence). The CDR3 region is CASSFGLAKPSYEQYF. The CDR3 nucleotides read TGTGCCAGCAGTTTTGGTCTAGCGAAACCTTCCTACGAGCAGTACTTC.

The J gene is TRBJ2-1, the V gene TRBV6-5; 9 nucleotides match TRBD2. V trimming: 2 bases; J trimming: 5 bases; junction bases outside the gene matches: 7. This CDR3 has 16 amino acids. Per the germline V gene, CDR1 is MNHEY and CDR2 is SVGAGI. CDR3 sequence: CASSYISGGTNNEQFF. The CDR3 nucleotides read TGTGCCAGCAGTTACATCAGCGGGGGGACCAACAATGAGCAGTTCTTC.

A single count supports this clone. The chain uses TRBV27 and TRBJ1-1; 11 positions match TRBD1. Unmatched junction bases numbered 6, after V lost 2 bases and J lost 4 bases. The CDR3 totals 16 residues. CDR1 and CDR2 (germline): MNHEY, SMNVEV (reference sequence). The CDR3 nucleotides are TGTGCCAGCAGTTTAGGGAGCGGGACAGGGGGCACTGAAGCTTTCTTT. Translating it yields CASSLGSGTGGTEAFF.

The V gene is TRBV11-2, the J gene TRBJ1-1; D is ambiguous. Per the germline V gene, CDR1 is SGHAT and CDR2 is FQNNGV. CDR3 length equals 16 residues. The V and J ends lost 4 bases and 7 bases respectively, with 22 bases between them. The CDR3 sequence: CASSYSRDTRIDEAFF. CDR3 DNA sequence: TGTGCCAGCAGCTACAGCCGTGACACCCGCATTGATGAAGCTTTCTTT.

This clone showed up just once. The chain employs TRBV4-3 and TRBJ2-3; 8 nucleotides line up with TRBD2. The CDR3 has 22 amino acids. Germline V gene lookup returns CDR1 LGHNA and CDR2 YSLEER. V gave up 0 bases and J gave up 1 base; unmatched junction bases: 21. Written as DNA, the CDR3 is TGCGCCAGCAGCCAAGACGGACTAGCCTCCCTTGGCAGGCTCCCCCGCACAGATACGCAGTATTTT. This codes for CASSQDGLASLGRLPRTDTQYF.

A single count supports this clone. The rearrangement uses TRBV5-1 and TRBJ2-3; TRBD2 agrees at 7 bases. This CDR3 is 15 amino acids long. CDR1 and CDR2 from the germline V gene are SGHRS and YFSETQ. The V segment lost 4 bases and the J segment 3 bases; nucleotides outside the gene matches: 8. CDR3 coding DNA: TGCGCCAGCAGCCCAACGGCCGGGAGGACAGATACGCAGTATTTT. Protein: CASSPTAGRTDTQYF.

V gene TRBV15 combines with J gene TRBJ1-5; D uncertain. The CDR3 runs 15 residues. The V and J ends lost 3 bases and 1 base respectively, with 10 bases between them. Per the germline V gene, CDR1 is LNHNV and CDR2 is YYDKDF (reference sequence). The CDR3 is CATSSQRYSNQPQHF. The DNA for the CDR3 is TGTGCCACCAGCAGTCAGCGGTACAGCAATCAGCCCCAGCATTTT.

This clone has more than one count but fewer than ten. The V call is TRBV28, the J call TRBJ1-2; 8 bases are shared with TRBD1. With V trimmed by 7 bases and J by 6 bases, 13 bases remained unmatched. The CDR3 consists of 15 residues. Germline V gene sequence: CDR1 MDHEN, CDR2 SYDVKM. The CDR3, as DNA: TGTGCCAGCATGAATCCTTTGGGGACAGGCCATGGCTACACCTTC. Encoded protein: CASMNPLGTGHGYTF.

This chain connects TRBV11-2 to TRBJ2-7, with D maybe TRBD2 (5 bases). Germline V lookup: CDR1 SGHAT, CDR2 FQNNGV. This CDR3 is built from 14 residues. Deletions cut 0 bases from V and 4 bases from J, with 10 bases between. CDR3 sequence reads: CASSLDSSSYEQYF. The CDR3 bases are TGTGCCAGCAGCTTAGATTCTAGCTCTTACGAGCAGTACTTC.

The chain has TRBV27 and TRBJ2-2; 9 bases are a match to TRBD1. Trimming removed 1 base from V and 6 bases from J; junction bases left unmatched: 6. In germline, CDR1 is MNHEY, CDR2 SMNVEV (reference sequence). CDR3 length: 16 residues. The CDR3 sequence: CASSLWTGEGSGELFF. CDR3 sequence (DNA): TGTGCCAGCAGTTTATGGACAGGGGAAGGGTCCGGGGAGCTGTTTTTT.

V and J are TRBV4-3 and TRBJ2-7; TRBD2 agrees at 7 bases. Unmatched junction bases numbered 4, after V lost 1 base and J lost 1 base. This CDR3 is 15 amino acids long. Germline values: CDR1 LGHNA, CDR2 YSLEER. The CDR3 sequence is CASSQVGGTSYEQYF. CDR3 nucleotide sequence: TGCGCCAGCAGCCAAGTGGGGGGGACTTCCTACGAGCAGTACTTC.

The chain combines TRBV5-1 with TRBJ2-6; TRBD1 is a possible D gene (5 bases). Germline V lookup: CDR1 SGHRS, CDR2 YFSETQ. V was pared by 2 bases and J by 0 bases, with 15 bases between. This CDR3 is built from 18 residues. The CDR3 nucleotides are TGCGCCAGCAGCTTAACAGGCAGGGCGAACTCTGGGGCCAACGTCCTGACTTTC. Its translation: CASSLTGRANSGANVLTF.

This clone came up once. The rearrangement uses TRBV5-5 and TRBJ2-7; TRBD2 matches 9 bases. CDR3 length equals 16 residues. V gave up 3 bases and J gave up 2 bases; unmatched junction bases: 9. Germline CDR1 reads SGHKS; CDR2 reads YYEKEE (reference sequence). The CDR3 loop reads CASSWGASGTAYEQYF. The CDR3 DNA reads TGTGCCAGCAGCTGGGGCGCTAGCGGGACTGCCTACGAGCAGTACTTC.

The chain combines TRBV28 with TRBJ1-1; weak D call: TRBD1 (5 bases). The length of the CDR3 is 13 residues. Trimming took 6 bases from V and 0 from J, leaving 8 bases between them. The germline V gene encodes CDR1 MDHEN and CDR2 SYDVKM. CDR3 protein: CASRKTVNTEAFF. Written as DNA, the CDR3 is TGTGCCAGCAGGAAGACAGTGAACACTGAAGCTTTCTTT.

With respect to this clone: Sequence at one end of the junction differs from germline and may be a read error. The chain is built from TRBV18 and TRBJ2-7; TRBD2 matches at 15 bases. This CDR3 comprises 16 residues. Germline-derived CDR1 and CDR2 are KGHSH and LQKENI. CDR3 protein: CASSPPWTSGRATIVF. The CDR3 nucleotides are TGTGCCAGCTCACCACCGTGGACTAGCGGGAGGGCCACGATTGTCTTC.

This sequence joins TRBV19 and TRBJ1-6, with a weak D call TRBD1 (6 bases). Deletions cut 8 bases from V and 5 bases from J, with 13 bases between. Germline V CDR1 and CDR2: LNHDA, SQIVND (reference sequence). The CDR3 is 14 residues long. In DNA form, the CDR3 reads TGTGCCAGTGAGGGGGATTCGAATAATTCACCCCTCCACTTT. Amino acids: CASEGDSNNSPLHF.

This clone has a single count. The chain is built from TRBV4-2 and TRBJ2-2, with a possible D match to TRBD1 (5 bases). V shed 1 base and J shed 5 bases, with 11 bases lying between them. The CDR3 has 15 amino acids. Germline V lookup: CDR1 LGHNA, CDR2 YNFKEQ. The CDR3 DNA reads TGTGCCAGCAGCCAAGCTCAGGGAAAAACCGGGGAGCTGTTTTTT. Translated, it gives CASSQAQGKTGELFF.

The CDR3 sequence: CASSSSQGLYGYTF. The CDR3 region has the DNA TGTGCCAGCAGCTCTTCTCAGGGCCTCTATGGCTACACCTTC. The J gene is TRBJ1-2, the V gene TRBV7-9; tentatively, D is TRBD1 (5 bases). The length of the CDR3 is 14 residues. Looked up from germline, CDR1 is SEHNR and CDR2 is FQNEAQ (reference sequence). V shed 4 bases and J shed 4 bases, with 13 bases lying between them.